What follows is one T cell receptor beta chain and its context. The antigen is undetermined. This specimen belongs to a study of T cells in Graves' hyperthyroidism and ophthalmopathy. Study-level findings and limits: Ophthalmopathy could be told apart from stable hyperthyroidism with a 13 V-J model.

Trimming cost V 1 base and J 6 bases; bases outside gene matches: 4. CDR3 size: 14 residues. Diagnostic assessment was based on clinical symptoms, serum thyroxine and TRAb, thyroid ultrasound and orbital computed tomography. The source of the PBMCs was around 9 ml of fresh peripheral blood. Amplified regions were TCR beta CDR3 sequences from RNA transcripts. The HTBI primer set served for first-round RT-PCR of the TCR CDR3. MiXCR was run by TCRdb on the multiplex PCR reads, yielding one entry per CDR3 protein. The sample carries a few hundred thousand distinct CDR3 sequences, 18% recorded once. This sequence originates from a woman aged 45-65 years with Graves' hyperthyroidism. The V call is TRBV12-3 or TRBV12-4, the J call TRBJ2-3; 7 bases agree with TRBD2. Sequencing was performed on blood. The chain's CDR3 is CASSLVAGDDTQYF. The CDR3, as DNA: TGTGCCAGCAGTTTAGTGGCGGGGGACGATACGCAGTATTTT.